This TCR beta chain emerged from a study of early T cells in non-severe SARS-CoV-2 infection. This clonotype was counted many times. Trimming removed 7 bases from V and 2 bases from J; junction bases left unmatched: 6. Germline CDR1 is MNHEY and CDR2 is SMNVEV (reference sequence). CDR3 length: 15 residues. Via MiXCR, TCRdb re-called the 5' RACE reads, giving one row per CDR3 protein. The sample comprises 45,000 to 55,000 distinct CDR3 sequences, roughly 6.2% of which are singletons, and 3% to 4.5% rests with the top ten. The rearrangement joins TRBV27 to TRBJ1-3, with 9 positions matching TRBD1. The TCR sequence derives from an adult who was a healthcare worker with PCR-confirmed SARS-CoV-2 infection or an uninfected control (not recorded which). The specimen sequenced was whole blood. The CDR3 protein is CASTPGQGPGNTIYF. The CDR3 bases are TGTGCCAGCACGCCGGGACAGGGACCTGGAAACACCATATATTTT.